This is a list of T cell receptor beta chains from one sample in a study of T cell responses to AZD1222 COVID-19 vaccine. Profiling relied on immunoSEQ multiplex PCR, and the TCRdb table lists in-frame clones only, not all of them. The sample records about 110,000 clones, 85% to 90% being singletons. Specimen: peripheral blood, collected on day 0 of AZD1222 vaccination. The receptors derive from an adult in good health. CDR3s include the opening cysteine and the closing phenylalanine or tryptophan. D genes are given only for firm matches. Clone size is stated in some rows and not others, as once, few, many or a class when expanded.

J gene: TRBJ1-6
clone size: .
V gene: TRBV28
D gene: .
CDR3 DNA: TGTGCCAGCCTTCTGGGGAGCGGTAATTCACCCCTCCACTTT
CDR3 protein: CASLLGSGNSPLHF

J gene: TRBJ1-4
clone size: .
V gene: TRBV6-5
D gene: .
CDR3 DNA: TGTGCCAGCAGCTACGGATTCGGTGATGAAAAACTGTTTTTT
CDR3 protein: CASSYGFGDEKLFF

J gene: TRBJ1-2
clone size: .
V gene: TRBV6-5
D gene: .
CDR3 DNA: TGTGCCAGCAGTCAACCCGGACAGTATGGCTACACCTTC
CDR3 protein: CASSQPGQYGYTF

J gene: TRBJ1-2
clone size: .
V gene: TRBV15
D gene: .
CDR3 DNA: TGTGCCACCAGCAGAGATAATTTGGGCTATGGCTACACCTTC
CDR3 protein: CATSRDNLGYGYTF

J gene: TRBJ1-5
clone size: .
V gene: TRBV7-6
D gene: TRBD1
CDR3 DNA: TGTGCCAGCAGCTTAGGGGTGGGACAGGGTAGCAATCAGCCCCAGCATTTT
CDR3 protein: CASSLGVGQGSNQPQHF

J gene: TRBJ1-6
clone size: few
V gene: TRBV2
D gene: TRBD1
CDR3 DNA: TGTGCCAGCAGTGACCGGACAGGCCTTAATTCACCCCTCCACTTT
CDR3 protein: CASSDRTGLNSPLHF

J gene: TRBJ2-7
clone size: .
V gene: TRBV28
D gene: .
CDR3 DNA: TGTGCCAGCAGTTTGTTGCCTTACGAGCAGTACTTC
CDR3 protein: CASSLLPYEQYF

J gene: TRBJ2-1
clone size: once
V gene: TRBV5-4
D gene: TRBD2
CDR3 DNA: TGTGCCAGCAGCCCATTAGCGGGGGGACAGTACAATGAGCAGTTCTTC
CDR3 protein: CASSPLAGGQYNEQFF

J gene: TRBJ1-5
clone size: once
V gene: TRBV2
D gene: .
CDR3 DNA: TGTGCCAGCAAATGGGAGGCGAGTCAGCCCCAGCATTTT
CDR3 protein: CASKWEASQPQHF

J gene: TRBJ2-7
clone size: once
V gene: TRBV30
D gene: .
CDR3 DNA: TGTGCCTGGTCTCACGAGCAGTACTTC
CDR3 protein: CAWSHEQYF

J gene: TRBJ2-3
clone size: .
V gene: TRBV19
D gene: .
CDR3 DNA: TGTGCCACCATAGCCCAGGGTGGGGCAGATACGCAGTATTTT
CDR3 protein: CATIAQGGADTQYF

J gene: TRBJ1-2
clone size: .
V gene: TRBV6-5
D gene: .
CDR3 DNA: TGTGCCAGCAGCAACAACAGGGAGGTCGACTATGGCTACACCTTC
CDR3 protein: CASSNNREVDYGYTF

J gene: TRBJ1-1
clone size: .
V gene: TRBV4-2
D gene: TRBD1
CDR3 DNA: TGTGCCAGCAGCCTTTCGGGACAGGGGGCATTGACAGCTTTCTTT
CDR3 protein: CASSLSGQGALTAFF

J gene: TRBJ1-5
clone size: .
V gene: TRBV5-6
D gene: .
CDR3 DNA: TGTGCCAGCAGCTTGGGGTCCGGGGTTTTTCAGCCCCAGCATTTT
CDR3 protein: CASSLGSGVFQPQHF

J gene: TRBJ2-1
clone size: .
V gene: TRBV5-1
D gene: TRBD2
CDR3 DNA: TGCGCCAGCAGCTCTTGGGAGGGCTCCTACAATGAGCAGTTCTTC
CDR3 protein: CASSSWEGSYNEQFF

J gene: TRBJ1-6
clone size: .
V gene: TRBV5-1
D gene: TRBD1
CDR3 DNA: TGCGCCAGCAGCTTGCAAGGACAGGGCGGAGGGTCACCCCTCCACTTT
CDR3 protein: CASSLQGQGGGSPLHF

J gene: TRBJ1-1
clone size: .
V gene: TRBV11-3
D gene: .
CDR3 DNA: TGTGCCAGCAGCTTAGGAGGGAACAAAGCTTTCTTT
CDR3 protein: CASSLGGNKAFF

J gene: TRBJ1-2
clone size: .
V gene: TRBV10-1
D gene: .
CDR3 DNA: TGCGCCAGCAGTGCCGTAGTCTCGGGCTATGGCTACACCTTC
CDR3 protein: CASSAVVSGYGYTF

J gene: TRBJ1-6
clone size: .
V gene: TRBV10-3
D gene: TRBD1
CDR3 DNA: TGTGCCATCACAGGGGGACTGAATTCACCCCTCCACTTT
CDR3 protein: CAITGGLNSPLHF

J gene: TRBJ2-1
clone size: .
V gene: TRBV7-2
D gene: TRBD2
CDR3 DNA: TGTGCCAGCAGCTTGCTCCTAGCGGGGGGCTATGAGCAGTTCTTC
CDR3 protein: CASSLLLAGGYEQFF

J gene: TRBJ2-1
clone size: .
V gene: TRBV6-5
D gene: TRBD2
CDR3 DNA: TGTGCCAGCAGTATAAGCGGGGGCCTATACAATGAGCAGTTCTTC
CDR3 protein: CASSISGGLYNEQFF

J gene: TRBJ1-6
clone size: .
V gene: TRBV5-1
D gene: .
CDR3 DNA: TGCGCCAGCAGCTTGCCGGAACAGGGAGATTCACCCCTCCACTTT
CDR3 protein: CASSLPEQGDSPLHF

J gene: TRBJ1-4
clone size: .
V gene: TRBV7-2
D gene: .
CDR3 DNA: TGTGCCAGCAGCTTAGTCCCGGAAAGGTTGTTTTTT
CDR3 protein: CASSLVPERLFF

J gene: TRBJ2-3
clone size: .
V gene: TRBV30
D gene: .
CDR3 DNA: TGTGCCTGGAGGCCCGACGGGACTTATACGCAGTATTTT
CDR3 protein: CAWRPDGTYTQYF

J gene: TRBJ2-7
clone size: .
V gene: TRBV9
D gene: .
CDR3 DNA: TGTGCCAGCAGTCCCGGTGGGGTCCCACCAAAATACGAGCAGTACTTC
CDR3 protein: CASSPGGVPPKYEQYF

J gene: TRBJ2-7
clone size: .
V gene: TRBV28
D gene: TRBD2
CDR3 DNA: TGTGCCAGCAGTTTCCCGACTAGCGGGGGGCCTCAAACTAAATACGAGCAGTACTTC
CDR3 protein: CASSFPTSGGPQTKYEQYF

J gene: TRBJ2-7
clone size: .
V gene: TRBV29-1
D gene: TRBD1
CDR3 DNA: TGCAGCGGGTGGGTTGCGGGACAGGGGTCGTACGAGCAGTACTTC
CDR3 protein: CSGWVAGQGSYEQYF

J gene: TRBJ1-1
clone size: .
V gene: TRBV28
D gene: TRBD1
CDR3 DNA: TGTGCCAGCAGTCCCTTGACAGGGCTCACTGAAGCTTTCTTT
CDR3 protein: CASSPLTGLTEAFF

J gene: TRBJ2-5
clone size: .
V gene: TRBV7-6
D gene: TRBD2
CDR3 DNA: TGTGCCAGCAGCCCCGGGGCTAGCGGGGGCCAAGAGACCCAGTACTTC
CDR3 protein: CASSPGASGGQETQYF

J gene: TRBJ1-4
clone size: .
V gene: TRBV29-1
D gene: TRBD1
CDR3 DNA: TGCAGCGTTGAAGATAACACAGGGGGTGCAACTAATGAAAAACTGTTTTTT
CDR3 protein: CSVEDNTGGATNEKLFF

J gene: TRBJ2-3
clone size: .
V gene: TRBV6-1
D gene: .
CDR3 DNA: TGTGCCAGCAGTGAGGGCTCCGGGGGAGATACGCAGTATTTT
CDR3 protein: CASSEGSGGDTQYF

J gene: TRBJ2-7
clone size: few
V gene: TRBV6-5
D gene: TRBD1
CDR3 DNA: TGTGCCAGCAGCAAAGGTGGACAGGGACGAAACGAGCAGTACTTC
CDR3 protein: CASSKGGQGRNEQYF

J gene: TRBJ1-3
clone size: .
V gene: TRBV25-1
D gene: .
CDR3 DNA: TGTGCCAGCAGTGATTACTCTGGAAACACCATATATTTT
CDR3 protein: CASSDYSGNTIYF

J gene: TRBJ2-5
clone size: .
V gene: TRBV30
D gene: .
CDR3 DNA: TGTGCCTGGAGTGTACAGCGTGAGACCCAGTACTTC
CDR3 protein: CAWSVQRETQYF

J gene: TRBJ2-7
clone size: .
V gene: TRBV24-1
D gene: TRBD1
CDR3 DNA: TGTGCCACCAGTGCTGGGACAGGGAGGGACTACGAGCAGTACTTC
CDR3 protein: CATSAGTGRDYEQYF

J gene: TRBJ1-4
clone size: .
V gene: TRBV2
D gene: .
CDR3 DNA: TGTGCCAGCAGCGTCGGACAGTTTAATGAAAAACTGTTTTTT
CDR3 protein: CASSVGQFNEKLFF

J gene: TRBJ1-1
clone size: .
V gene: TRBV4-1
D gene: .
CDR3 DNA: TGCGCCAGCAGCCCAACATTCAGGGATGGAACTGAAGCTTTCTTT
CDR3 protein: CASSPTFRDGTEAFF

J gene: TRBJ1-2
clone size: .
V gene: TRBV6-5
D gene: .
CDR3 DNA: TGTGCCAGCAGTTACTCAGGGGGTCTTGGCTACACCTTC
CDR3 protein: CASSYSGGLGYTF

J gene: TRBJ2-3
clone size: .
V gene: TRBV3-1/TRBV3-2
D gene: .
CDR3 DNA: TGTGCCAGCAGCCAAGATGTTCCTCCAGGGGTGCAGTATTTT
CDR3 protein: CASSQDVPPGVQYF

J gene: TRBJ2-3
clone size: few
V gene: TRBV4-3
D gene: .
CDR3 DNA: TGCGCCAGCGGACCTGGGGGGGCCTCAGATACGCAGTATTTT
CDR3 protein: CASGPGGASDTQYF

J gene: TRBJ1-1
clone size: .
V gene: TRBV6-1
D gene: .
CDR3 DNA: TGTGCCAGCACCCAAACAGGGTTCGGCACTGAAGCTTTCTTT
CDR3 protein: CASTQTGFGTEAFF

J gene: TRBJ1-1
clone size: .
V gene: TRBV28
D gene: .
CDR3 DNA: TGTGCCAGCTCCAGGGGCCCGGCCACTGAAGCTTTCTTT
CDR3 protein: CASSRGPATEAFF

J gene: TRBJ1-6
clone size: .
V gene: TRBV10-2
D gene: .
CDR3 DNA: TGCGCCAGCAGTGAGGATGGACGCGTAGGGCAGACATATAATTCACCCCTCCACTTT
CDR3 protein: CASSEDGRVGQTYNSPLHF

J gene: TRBJ1-6
clone size: .
V gene: TRBV10-2
D gene: .
CDR3 DNA: TGCGCCAGCAGGCCCGAAGACTCACCCCTCCACTTT
CDR3 protein: CASRPEDSPLHF

J gene: TRBJ1-3
clone size: once
V gene: TRBV18
D gene: TRBD1
CDR3 DNA: TGTGCCAGCTCACCGGGACAGGGGGAATTTTTACCCCGGGTCTCTGGAAACACCATATATTTT
CDR3 protein: CASSPGQGEFLPRVSGNTIYF

J gene: TRBJ1-1
clone size: .
V gene: TRBV7-9
D gene: TRBD1
CDR3 DNA: TGTGCCAGCACCAGGACAGGGTGGGACACTGAAGCTTTCTTT
CDR3 protein: CASTRTGWDTEAFF

J gene: TRBJ2-1
clone size: .
V gene: TRBV6-5
D gene: .
CDR3 DNA: TGTGCCAGCAAGGACACCTCCAATGAGCAGTTCTTC
CDR3 protein: CASKDTSNEQFF

J gene: TRBJ1-5
clone size: .
V gene: TRBV5-1
D gene: .
CDR3 DNA: TGCGCCAGCAGCTTGGGGGGGGTGAGCAATCAGCCCCAGCATTTT
CDR3 protein: CASSLGGVSNQPQHF